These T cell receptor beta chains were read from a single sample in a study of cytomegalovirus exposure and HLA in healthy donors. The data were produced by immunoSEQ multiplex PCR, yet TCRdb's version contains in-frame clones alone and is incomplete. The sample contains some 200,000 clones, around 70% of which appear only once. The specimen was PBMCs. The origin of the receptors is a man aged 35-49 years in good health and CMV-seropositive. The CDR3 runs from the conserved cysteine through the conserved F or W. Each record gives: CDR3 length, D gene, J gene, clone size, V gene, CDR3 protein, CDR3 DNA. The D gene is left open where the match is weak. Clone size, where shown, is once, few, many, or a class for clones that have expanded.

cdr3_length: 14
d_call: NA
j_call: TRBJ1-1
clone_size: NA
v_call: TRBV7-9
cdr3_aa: CASSLALGGYEAFF
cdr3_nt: TGTGCCAGCAGCTTAGCCCTAGGAGGGTATGAAGCTTTCTTT

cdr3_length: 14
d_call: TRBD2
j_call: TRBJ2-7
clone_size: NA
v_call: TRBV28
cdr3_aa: CASSARTRRNEQYF
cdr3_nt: TGTGCCAGCAGCGCCAGGACTAGACGGAACGAGCAGTACTTC

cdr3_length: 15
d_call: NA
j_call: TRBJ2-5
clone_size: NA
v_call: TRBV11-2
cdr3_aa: CASSLRVAPQETQYF
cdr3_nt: TGTGCCAGCAGCTTGCGTGTAGCGCCCCAAGAGACCCAGTACTTC

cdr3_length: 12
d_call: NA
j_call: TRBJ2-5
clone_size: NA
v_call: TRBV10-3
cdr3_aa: CAIRDNQETQYF
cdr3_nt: TGTGCCATCCGGGACAACCAAGAGACCCAGTACTTC

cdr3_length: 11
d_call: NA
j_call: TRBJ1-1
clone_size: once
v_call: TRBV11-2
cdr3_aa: CASLGVREAFF
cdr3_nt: TGTGCCAGCCTAGGTGTGCGTGAAGCTTTCTTT

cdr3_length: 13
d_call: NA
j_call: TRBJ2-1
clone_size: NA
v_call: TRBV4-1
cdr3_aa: CASSQTEGNEQFF
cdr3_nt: TGCGCCAGCAGCCAAACCGAGGGTAATGAGCAGTTCTTC

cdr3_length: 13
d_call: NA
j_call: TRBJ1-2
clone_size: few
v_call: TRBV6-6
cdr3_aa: CASSTTDNYGYPF
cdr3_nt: TGTGCCAGCAGTACGACGGATAACTATGGCTACCCCTTC

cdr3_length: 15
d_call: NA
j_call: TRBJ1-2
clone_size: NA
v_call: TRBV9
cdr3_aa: CASSVAPTGTYGYTF
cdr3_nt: TGTGCCAGCAGCGTAGCCCCGACAGGTACCTATGGCTACACCTTC

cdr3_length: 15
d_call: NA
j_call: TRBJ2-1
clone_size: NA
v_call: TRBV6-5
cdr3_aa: CASSRYSYSYNEQFF
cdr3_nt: TGTGCCAGCAGTCGATACAGCTACTCCTACAATGAGCAGTTCTTC

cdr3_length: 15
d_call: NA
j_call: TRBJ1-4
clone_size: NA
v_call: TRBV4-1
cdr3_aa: CASSQGSSNNEKLFF
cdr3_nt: TGCGCCAGCAGCCAAGGGTCCAGTAATAATGAAAAACTGTTTTTT

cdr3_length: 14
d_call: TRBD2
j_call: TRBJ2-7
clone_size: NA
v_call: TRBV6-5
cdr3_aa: CASTGTSGSYEQYF
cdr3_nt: TGTGCCAGCACCGGGACTAGCGGGTCCTACGAGCAGTACTTC

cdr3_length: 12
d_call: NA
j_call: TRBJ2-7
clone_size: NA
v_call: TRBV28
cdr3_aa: CASSPPGRQQYF
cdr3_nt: TGTGCCAGCAGTCCCCCGGGGAGGCAGCAGTACTTC

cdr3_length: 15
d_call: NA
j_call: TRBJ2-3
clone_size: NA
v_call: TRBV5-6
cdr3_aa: CASSPGLTRTDTQYF
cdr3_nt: TGTGCCAGCAGCCCAGGGCTAACACGCACAGATACGCAGTATTTT

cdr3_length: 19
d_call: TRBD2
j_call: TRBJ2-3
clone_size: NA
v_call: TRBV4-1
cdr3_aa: CASSRPGGWGSGGGDTQYF
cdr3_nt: TGCGCCAGCAGCCGACCGGGGGGCTGGGGTAGCGGGGGTGGGGATACGCAGTATTTT

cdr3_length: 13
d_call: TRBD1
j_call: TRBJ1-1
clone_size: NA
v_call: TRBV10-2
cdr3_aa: CASSPDRATEAFF
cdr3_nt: TGCGCCAGCAGTCCGGACAGGGCCACTGAAGCTTTCTTT

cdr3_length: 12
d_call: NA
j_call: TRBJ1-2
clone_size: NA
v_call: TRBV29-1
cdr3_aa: CSVAAGNYGYTF
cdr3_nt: TGCAGCGTGGCGGCTGGGAACTATGGCTACACCTTC

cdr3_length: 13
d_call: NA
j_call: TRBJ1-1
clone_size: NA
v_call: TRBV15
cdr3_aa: CATSRGSGTEAFF
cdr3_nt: TGTGCCACCAGCAGAGGAAGCGGGACTGAAGCTTTCTTT

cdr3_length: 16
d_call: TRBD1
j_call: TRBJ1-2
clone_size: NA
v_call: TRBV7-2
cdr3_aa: CASSPTRGQGAEGYTF
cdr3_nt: TGTGCCAGCAGCCCGACCCGCGGGCAGGGGGCAGAAGGCTACACCTTC

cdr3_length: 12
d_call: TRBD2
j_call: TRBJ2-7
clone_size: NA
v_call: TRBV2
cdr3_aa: CASSDGGYEQYF
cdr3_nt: TGTGCCAGCAGTGACGGGGGGTACGAGCAGTACTTC

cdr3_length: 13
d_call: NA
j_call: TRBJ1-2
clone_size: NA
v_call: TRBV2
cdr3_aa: CASSFRGRDGYTF
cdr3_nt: TGTGCCAGCAGTTTCCGGGGTAGGGATGGCTACACCTTC

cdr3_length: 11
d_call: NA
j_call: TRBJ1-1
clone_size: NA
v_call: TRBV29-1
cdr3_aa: CSGQTGSKAFF
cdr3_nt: TGCAGCGGACAAACAGGGAGCAAAGCTTTCTTT

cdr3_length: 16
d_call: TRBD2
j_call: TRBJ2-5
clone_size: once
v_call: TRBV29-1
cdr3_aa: CSVARRASGDLQTQYF
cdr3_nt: TGCAGCGTCGCCCGAAGGGCTAGCGGAGATCTCCAAACCCAGTACTTC

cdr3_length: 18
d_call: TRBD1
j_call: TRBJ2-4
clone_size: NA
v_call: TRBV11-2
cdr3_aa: CASSSVLGTGGSKNIQYF
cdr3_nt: TGTGCCAGCAGCTCAGTCCTGGGGACAGGGGGGTCCAAAAACATTCAGTACTTC

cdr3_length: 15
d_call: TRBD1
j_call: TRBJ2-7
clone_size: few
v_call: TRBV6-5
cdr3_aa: CASRLGGAELYEQYF
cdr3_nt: TGTGCCAGCAGACTAGGGGGCGCGGAGCTCTACGAGCAGTACTTC

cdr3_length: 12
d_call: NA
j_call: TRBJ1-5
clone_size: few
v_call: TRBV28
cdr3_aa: CASWTVGQPQHF
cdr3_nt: TGTGCCAGTTGGACAGTGGGTCAGCCCCAGCATTTT

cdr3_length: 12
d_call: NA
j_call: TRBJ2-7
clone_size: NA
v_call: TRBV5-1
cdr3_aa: CASSLEGYEQYF
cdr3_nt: TGCGCCAGCAGCCTCGAGGGCTACGAGCAGTACTTC

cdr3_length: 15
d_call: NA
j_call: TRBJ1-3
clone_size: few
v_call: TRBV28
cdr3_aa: CASSSRYRSGNTIYF
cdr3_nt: TGTGCCAGCAGTTCCCGTTATCGCTCTGGAAACACCATATATTTT

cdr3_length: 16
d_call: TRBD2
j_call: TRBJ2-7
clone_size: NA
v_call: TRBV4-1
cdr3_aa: CASSPGTSGSSYEQYF
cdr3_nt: TGCGCCAGCAGCCCAGGGACTAGCGGTTCGAGCTACGAGCAGTACTTC

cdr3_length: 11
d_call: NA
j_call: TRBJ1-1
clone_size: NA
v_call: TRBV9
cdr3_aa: CASSSVNEAFF
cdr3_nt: TGTGCCAGCAGCTCAGTAAATGAAGCTTTCTTT

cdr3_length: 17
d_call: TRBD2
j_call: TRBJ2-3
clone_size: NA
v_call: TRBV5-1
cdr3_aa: CASSFRTSGGAADTQYF
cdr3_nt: TGCGCCAGCAGCTTCAGGACTAGCGGGGGGGCCGCAGATACGCAGTATTTT

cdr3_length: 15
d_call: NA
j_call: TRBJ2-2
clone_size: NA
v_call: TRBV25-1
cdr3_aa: CASSEFGANTGELFF
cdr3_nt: TGTGCCAGCAGTGAATTCGGGGCGAACACCGGGGAGCTGTTTTTT

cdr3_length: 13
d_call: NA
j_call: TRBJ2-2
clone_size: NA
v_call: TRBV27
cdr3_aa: CASRSGGSGELFF
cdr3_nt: TGTGCCAGCAGATCTGGCGGGTCCGGGGAGCTGTTTTTT

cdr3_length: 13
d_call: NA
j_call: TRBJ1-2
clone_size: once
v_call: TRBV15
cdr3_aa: CATSRGTGYGYTF
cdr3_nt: TGTGCCACCAGCAGAGGAACCGGGTATGGCTACACCTTC

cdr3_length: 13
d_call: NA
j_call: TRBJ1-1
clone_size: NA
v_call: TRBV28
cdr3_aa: CASSPPGETEAFF
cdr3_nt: TGTGCCAGCAGTCCGCCAGGGGAGACTGAAGCTTTCTTT

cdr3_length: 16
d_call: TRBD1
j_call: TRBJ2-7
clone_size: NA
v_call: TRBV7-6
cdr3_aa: CASSPRTGQGTNEQYF
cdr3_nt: TGTGCCAGCAGCCCACGTACGGGACAGGGAACCAACGAGCAGTACTTC

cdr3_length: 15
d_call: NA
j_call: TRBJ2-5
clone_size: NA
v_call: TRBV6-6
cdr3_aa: CASSLARGIQETQYF
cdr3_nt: TGTGCCAGCAGTTTGGCTAGGGGTATCCAAGAGACCCAGTACTTC

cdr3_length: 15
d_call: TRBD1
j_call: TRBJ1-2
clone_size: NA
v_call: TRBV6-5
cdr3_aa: CASSYSGQKEYGYTF
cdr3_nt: TGTGCCAGCAGTTACTCGGGACAGAAAGAGTATGGCTACACCTTC

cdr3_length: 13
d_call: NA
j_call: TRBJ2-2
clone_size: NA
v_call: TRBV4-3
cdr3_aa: CASSFRGPGELFF
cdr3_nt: TGCGCCAGCAGCTTCAGGGGCCCCGGGGAGCTGTTTTTT

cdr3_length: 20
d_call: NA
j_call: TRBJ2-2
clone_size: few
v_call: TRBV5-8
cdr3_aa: CASSRTNRRRVLPDTGELFF
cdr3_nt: TGTGCCAGCAGCCGAACAAATAGAAGACGGGTCCTTCCGGACACCGGGGAGCTGTTTTTT

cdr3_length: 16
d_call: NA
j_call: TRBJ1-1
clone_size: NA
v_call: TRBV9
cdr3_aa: CASTDPETGIDTEAFF
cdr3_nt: TGTGCCAGCACCGACCCAGAAACAGGGATCGACACTGAAGCTTTCTTT

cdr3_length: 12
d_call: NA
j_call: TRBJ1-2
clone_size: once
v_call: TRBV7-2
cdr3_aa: CASSSARQGYTF
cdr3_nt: TGTGCCAGCAGCTCAGCTCGACAAGGCTACACCTTC

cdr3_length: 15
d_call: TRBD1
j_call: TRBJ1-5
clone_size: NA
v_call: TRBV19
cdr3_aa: CASSIEGTGNQPQHF
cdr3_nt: TGTGCCAGTAGTATAGAAGGGACAGGTAATCAGCCCCAGCATTTT

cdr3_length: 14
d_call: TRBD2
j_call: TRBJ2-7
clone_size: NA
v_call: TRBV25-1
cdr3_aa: CASSVSGGFREQYF
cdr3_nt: TGTGCCAGCAGTGTTAGCGGGGGGTTTCGCGAGCAGTACTTC

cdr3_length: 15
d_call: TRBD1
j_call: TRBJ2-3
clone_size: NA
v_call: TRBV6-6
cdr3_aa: CASSSGQANTDTQYF
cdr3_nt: TGTGCCAGCAGTTCCGGACAGGCCAACACAGATACGCAGTATTTT

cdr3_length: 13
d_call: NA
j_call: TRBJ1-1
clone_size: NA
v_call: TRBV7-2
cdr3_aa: CASSRRADTEAFF
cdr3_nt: TGTGCCAGCAGCCGCAGGGCCGACACTGAAGCTTTCTTT

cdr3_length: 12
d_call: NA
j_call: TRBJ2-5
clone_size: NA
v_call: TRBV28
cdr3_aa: CASTPGVETQYF
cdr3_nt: TGTGCCAGCACCCCCGGAGTCGAGACCCAGTACTTC

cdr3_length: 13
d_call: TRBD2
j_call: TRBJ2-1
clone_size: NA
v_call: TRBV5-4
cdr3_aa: CATASGGQIEQFF
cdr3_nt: TGTGCCACCGCTAGCGGGGGGCAGATTGAGCAGTTCTTC

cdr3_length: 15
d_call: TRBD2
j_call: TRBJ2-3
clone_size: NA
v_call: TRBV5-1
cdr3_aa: CASSGSGGEGGTQYF
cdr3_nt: TGCGCCAGCAGCGGTAGCGGGGGGGAAGGCGGTACGCAGTATTTT

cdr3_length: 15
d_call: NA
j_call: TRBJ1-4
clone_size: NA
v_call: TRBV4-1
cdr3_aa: CASSQDRAQGRKTVF
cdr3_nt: TGCGCCAGCAGCCAAGATCGAGCACAGGGAAGAAAAACTGTTTTT

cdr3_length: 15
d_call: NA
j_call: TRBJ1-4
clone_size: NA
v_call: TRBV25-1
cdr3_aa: CASSEWRGTDEKLFF
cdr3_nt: TGTGCCAGCAGTGAATGGAGGGGAACGGATGAAAAACTGTTTTTT

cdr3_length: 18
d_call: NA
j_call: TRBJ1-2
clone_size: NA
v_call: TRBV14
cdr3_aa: CASSHKGDGRGLGYGYTF
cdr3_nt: TGTGCCAGCAGCCACAAGGGGGATGGGAGAGGTCTTGGCTATGGCTACACCTTC